The 13 T cell receptor beta chains presented below share a single source sample, sequenced in a study of blood T cells in healthy people across ages. Next came a second PCR, run for roughly 6 to 11 cycles, which used a sample-barcoded 5' primer along with a J-beta primer mix. TCRdb used MiXCR to reprocess the 5' RACE reads, holding one entry per CDR3 protein. This table holds around 900,000 distinct CDR3 sequences, 51% found once. The sequenced sample was blood. All receptors derive from a woman aged 60 to 75 in good health.

V is TRBV24-1 and J is TRBJ2-4; TRBD2 matches 8 bases. TRBJ2-5 matches the DNA end more closely, so the J call is doubtful. The CDR3 sequence is 15 residues long. Per the germline V gene, CDR1 is KGHDR and CDR2 is SFDVKD. Here the CDR3 DNA reads TGTGCCACCAGTGATGGTGGACTAGCCTGGGAGACCCAGTACTTC. Residues: CATSDGGLAWETQYF.

V is TRBV7-2 and J is TRBJ2-1; D unresolved. The CDR3 extends over 13 amino acids. Germline V gene data show CDR1 as SGHTA and CDR2 as FQGNSA. V was cut by 5 bases and J by 8 bases, with 13 bases left in between. CDR3 amino acids: CASSLSFGDEQFF. The CDR3 coding sequence is TGTGCCAGCAGCCTTAGCTTTGGCGATGAGCAGTTCTTC. Supplemented by reference TRBV7-2 and TRBJ2-1, the full variable domain reads GAGVSQSPSNKVTEKGKDVELRCDPISGHTALYWYRQSLGQGLEFLIYFQGNSAPDKSGLPSDRFSAERTGGSVSTLTIQRTQQEDSAVYLCASSLSFGDEQFFGPGTRLTVL.

This chain joins TRBV20-1 and TRBJ1-2; D may be TRBD1 (5 bases). The length of the CDR3 is 16 residues. The germline V gene encodes CDR1 DFQATT and CDR2 SNEGSKA (reference sequence). V was cut by 0 bases and J by 2 bases, with 16 bases left in between. The CDR3 DNA follows: TGCAGTGCTAGAGAACAGGCCAGGCCCCACAACTATGGCTACACCTTC. Translated, it gives CSAREQARPHNYGYTF.

This chain links TRBV2 with TRBJ2-7, with 7 bases lining up with TRBD2. The V segment lost 3 bases and the J segment 4 bases; nucleotides outside the gene matches: 15. There are 17 residues in the CDR3. The germline CDR1 and CDR2 sequences are SNHLY and FYNNEI. Here the CDR3 reads CASSDFGVTSGMYEQYF. CDR3 bases: TGTGCCAGCAGTGACTTTGGGGTGACAAGCGGGATGTACGAGCAGTACTTC.

The J gene is TRBJ2-5, the V gene TRBV7-2; D may be TRBD1 (5 bases). The end of the DNA fits TRBJ2-7 better, so the J call may be wrong. Germline lookup yields CDR1 SGHTA and CDR2 FQGNSA. The CDR3 loop spans 14 amino acids. CDR3 region: CASSPQGHIDEQYF. In DNA, the CDR3 is TGTGCCAGCAGCCCCCAGGGCCATATTGACGAGCAGTACTTC.

The chain is built from TRBV11-2 and TRBJ2-1, with D perhaps TRBD2 (5 bases). The J call may be wrong; the DNA end is better matched by TRBJ2-7. The germline CDR1 and CDR2 sequences are SGHAT and FQNNGV. This CDR3 comprises 14 residues. The CDR3 DNA is TGTGCCAGCAGCTTAAGTCTGTACGGGAATGAGCAGTACTTC. Translating it yields CASSLSLYGNEQYF.

This rearrangement joins TRBV29-1 to TRBJ2-2; the D gene could be TRBD1 or TRBD2 (5 bases each). The CDR3 covers 15 residues. Germline CDR1 SQVTM, CDR2 ANQGSEA. V lost 4 bases and J lost 0, with 12 bases in between. CDR3 nucleotides: TGCAGCGTTGTGAGGGCAGGGACGAACACCGGGGAGCTGTTTTTT. This codes for CSVVRAGTNTGELFF.

Worth noting for this clonotype: The junction departs from the called germline gene at one end, perhaps through a read error. The J gene is TRBJ2-6, the V gene TRBV18; D is possibly TRBD1 (7 bases). The CDR3 extends over 15 amino acids. Germline CDR1 KGHSH, CDR2 LQKENI. CDR3 loop: CASSLQGTGANALTF. The CDR3 DNA sequence: TGTGCCAGCTCGCTACAGGGGACTGGGGCCAACGCCCTGACTTTC.

The chain carries TRBV20-1 and TRBJ2-5, with a possible D match to TRBD1 (6 bases). The J call could be wrong; TRBJ2-7 is a better fit for the DNA end. Germline CDR1 is DFQATT and CDR2 is SNEGSKA (reference sequence). The CDR3 runs 14 residues. The CDR3 region has the DNA TGCAGTGCAAACCCCAGCACAGGGACCTACGAGCAGTACTTC. Translation gives CSANPSTGTYEQYF.

The chain carries TRBV12-3 or TRBV12-4 and TRBJ1-1; no firm D call. The CDR3 runs to 13 residues. The ends were cut back, 6 bases at V and 1 base at J, with 9 bases in the middle. CDR3: CASRPTENTEAFF. The CDR3 bases are TGTGCCAGCAGACCCACAGAGAACACTGAAGCTTTCTTT.

There are a few counts of this clonotype. J is TRBJ2-5 and V is TRBV2, with a weak D call TRBD1 (5 bases). The CDR3 is made up of 14 amino acids. With 5 bases removed from V and 1 base from J, the gap between germline ends came to 11 bases. CDR1 and CDR2 (germline): SNHLY, FYNNEI. Here the CDR3 DNA reads TGTGCCAGCAGTCTAGGGGCCCGCCAAGAGACCCAGTACTTC. Translation: CASSLGARQETQYF.

The chain uses TRBV28 and TRBJ2-7; D is uncertain. The CDR3 covers 13 residues. The germline V gene has CDR1 MDHEN and CDR2 SYDVKM. V was clipped by 5 bases and J by 2 bases, with 10 bases between them. The CDR3 loop reads CASSTELPYEQYF. The CDR3 nucleotides are TGTGCCAGCAGTACAGAATTACCCTACGAGCAGTACTTC. The entire variable domain, with the rest obtained from reference TRBV28 and TRBJ2-7, is as follows: DVKVTQSSRYLVKRTGEKVFLECVQDMDHENMFWYRQDPGLGLRLIYFSYDVKMKEKGDIPEGYSVSREKKERFSLILESASTNQTSMYLCASSTELPYEQYFGPGTRLTVT.

The rearrangement uses TRBV11-2 and TRBJ2-7; D gene ambiguous. The germline V gene has CDR1 SGHAT and CDR2 FQNNGV. The CDR3 has 14 residues. Between the trimmed V and J ends, which lost 2 bases and 2 bases, there was a span of 10 bases. The CDR3 spells CASSLLHNPYEQYF. In DNA form, the CDR3 reads TGTGCCAGCAGCTTATTGCATAACCCCTACGAGCAGTACTTC.